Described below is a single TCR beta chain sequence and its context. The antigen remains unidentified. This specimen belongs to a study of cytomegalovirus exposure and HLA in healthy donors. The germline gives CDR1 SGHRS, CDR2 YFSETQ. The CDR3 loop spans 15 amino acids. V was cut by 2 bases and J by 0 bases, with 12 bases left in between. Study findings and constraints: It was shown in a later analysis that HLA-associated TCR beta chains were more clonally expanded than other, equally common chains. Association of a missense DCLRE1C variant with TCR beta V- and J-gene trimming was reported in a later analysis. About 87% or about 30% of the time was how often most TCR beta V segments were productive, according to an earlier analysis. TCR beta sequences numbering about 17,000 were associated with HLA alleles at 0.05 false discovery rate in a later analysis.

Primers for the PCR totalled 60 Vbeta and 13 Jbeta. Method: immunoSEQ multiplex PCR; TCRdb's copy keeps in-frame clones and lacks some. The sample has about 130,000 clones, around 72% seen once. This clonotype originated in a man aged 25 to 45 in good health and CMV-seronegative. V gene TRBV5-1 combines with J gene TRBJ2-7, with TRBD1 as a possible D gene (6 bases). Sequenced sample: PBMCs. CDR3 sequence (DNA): TGCGCCAGCAGCTTTGACAGGTCATACTCCTACGAGCAGTACTTC. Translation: CASSFDRSYSYEQYF.